One sample yielded the 30 T cell receptor beta chains listed below, sequenced in a study of immune cell composition in non-small cell lung cancer. Normal lung sampling was at least 3 cm from the tumour, as distant as possible. The method was immunoSEQ multiplex PCR; TCRdb's version includes in-frame clones alone and lacks a portion of them. The sample has more than 15,000 clones, just over 75% seen once. These records were also assigned to another study, of CD4 T cells in lung cancer.

Material: non-adjacent lung tissue. The receptors come from a human donor with non-small cell lung cancer.

The chain joins TRBV2 to TRBJ2-3; D gene ambiguous. This CDR3 comprises 12 residues. Germline V gene sequence: CDR1 SNHLY, CDR2 FYNNEI. V lost 3 bases to trimming and J lost 4 bases, with 5 bases between them. As DNA, the CDR3 is TGTGCCAGCAGTGAGGTGGCAGATACGCAGTATTTT. The encoded protein is CASSEVADTQYF.

V gene TRBV7-2 combines with J gene TRBJ2-1; 8 bases are shared with TRBD2. J was trimmed by 6 bases and V by 0 bases; bases with no gene match: 7. CDR3 length: 16 residues. Germline V CDR1 and CDR2: SGHTA, FQGNSA. This chain's CDR3 is CASSLALGGASNEQFF. CDR3 coding DNA: TGTGCCAGCAGCTTAGCGCTCGGGGGGGCCAGCAATGAGCAGTTCTTC. The variable domain in full, completed from reference TRBV7-2 and TRBJ2-1, reads GAGVSQSPSNKVTEKGKDVELRCDPISGHTALYWYRQSLGQGLEFLIYFQGNSAPDKSGLPSDRFSAERTGGSVSTLTIQRTQQEDSAVYLCASSLALGGASNEQFFGPGTRLTVL.

The V gene is TRBV5-6, the J gene TRBJ2-7; 11 bases agree with TRBD2. Per the germline V gene, CDR1 is SGHDT and CDR2 is YYEEEE. The CDR3 has 15 residues. V shed 4 bases and J 2 bases; nucleotides not matched to a gene: 5. The CDR3 spells CASSVSGGAPYEQYF. CDR3 bases: TGTGCCAGCAGCGTTAGCGGGGGGGCCCCCTACGAGCAGTACTTC. The full variable domain, in which reference TRBV5-6 and TRBJ2-7 provide the parts outside the CDR3, is DAGVTQSPTHLIKTRGQQVTLRCSPKSGHDTVSWYQQALGQGPQFIFQYYEEEERQRGNFPDRFSGHQFPNYSSELNVNALLLGDSALYLCASSVSGGAPYEQYFGPGTRLTVT.

The chain employs TRBV6-1 and TRBJ2-7, with D unresolved. Germline V gene lookup returns CDR1 MNHNS and CDR2 SASEGT. Trimming removed 1 base from V and 6 bases from J, with 16 bases in between. CDR3 length: 15 amino acids. The CDR3 protein is CASSEGGAASREQYF. CDR3 DNA: TGTGCCAGCAGTGAAGGGGGTGCAGCCTCTCGCGAGCAGTACTTC.

The CDR3 loop is CASSEILRGAYEQYF. CDR3 DNA sequence: TGTGCCAGCAGTGAAATTCTGCGGGGGGCTTACGAGCAGTACTTC. V is TRBV6-1 and J is TRBJ2-7; 8 nucleotides line up with TRBD2. Germline loops: CDR1 MNHNS, CDR2 SASEGT. The CDR3 runs 15 residues. With 2 bases clipped from V and 4 bases from J, the junction kept 7 bases outside the gene matches.

The rearrangement links TRBV30 to TRBJ1-3; possible D gene TRBD1, 5 bases. The ends were cut back, 6 bases at V and 0 bases at J, with 18 bases in the middle. CDR1 is GTSNPN, CDR2 SVGIG, per germline (reference sequence). The CDR3 spans 16 residues. Here the CDR3 DNA reads TGTGCCTGTTACCCGGGACTCCTAAGCTCTGGAAACACCATATATTTT. Encoded protein: CACYPGLLSSGNTIYF.

Notes on this clone: This sample includes further DNA sequences coding for the same CDR3. This sequence joins TRBV11-3 and TRBJ1-1; a possible D gene is TRBD1 (6 bases). V lost 3 bases and J 0 bases, leaving 8 bases between the germline ends. CDR1 is SGHNT and CDR2 is YENEEA in the germline V gene. This CDR3 has 14 residues. Written as DNA, the CDR3 is TGTGCCAGCAGCTTTGGACAGCTGAACACTGAAGCTTTCTTT. This codes for CASSFGQLNTEAFF. Drawing the rest from reference TRBV11-3 and TRBJ1-1, the complete variable domain is EAGVVQSPRYKIIEKKQPVAFWCNPISGHNTLYWYLQNLGQGPELLIRYENEEAVDDSQLPKDRFSAERLKGVDSTLKIQPAELGDSAVYLCASSFGQLNTEAFFGQGTRLTVV.

The gene calls are TRBV27 and TRBJ1-1; no clear D gene. CDR1 and CDR2 from the germline V gene are MNHEY and SMNVEV (reference sequence). The CDR3 covers 14 residues. Deletions cut 3 bases from V and 7 bases from J, with 15 bases between. CDR3 loop: CASSLSRWGGEAFF. CDR3 DNA sequence: TGTGCCAGCAGTTTGTCCCGGTGGGGAGGTGAAGCTTTCTTT.

The chain recombines TRBV2 with TRBJ2-5; D may be TRBD2 (5 bases). Germline V CDR1 and CDR2: SNHLY, FYNNEI. With 8 bases removed from V and 4 bases from J, the gap between germline ends came to 17 bases. This CDR3 contains 14 residues. CDR3 region: CASWRRATGETQYF. The CDR3 bases are TGTGCCAGCTGGAGGCGGGCCACGGGAGAGACCCAGTACTTC.

The count of this clone is one. The CDR3 loop reads CASSLNPGTGSYNEQFF. CDR3 nucleotide sequence: TGTGCCAGCAGCTTAAATCCCGGGACTGGCTCCTACAATGAGCAGTTCTTC. This chain uses TRBV7-3 with TRBJ2-1; maybe TRBD2 (6 bases). Germline V CDR1 and CDR2: SGHTA, FQGTGA. Trimming pared 1 base from V and 0 bases from J, leaving 13 bases between. CDR3 size: 17 residues.

This clone was seen a few times. The chain carries TRBV15 and TRBJ1-4; D is perhaps TRBD1 (5 bases). Trimming took 0 bases from V and 2 from J, leaving 7 bases between them. The CDR3 length is 15 residues. Germline V gene lookup returns CDR1 LNHNV and CDR2 YYDKDF (reference sequence). The chain's CDR3 is CATSRDGGTNEKLFF. As DNA, the CDR3 is TGTGCCACCAGCAGAGACGGGGGGACTAATGAAAAACTGTTTTTT.

The chain links TRBV14 to TRBJ2-7, with a possible D match to TRBD1 (5 bases). Trimming removed 4 bases at V and 3 bases at J, with 7 bases between. The CDR3 runs 12 residues. CDR1 is SGHDN and CDR2 is FVKESK in the germline V gene. CDR3 coding DNA: TGTGCCAGCAGCCCCACAGGCTACGAGCAGTACTTC. Its translation: CASSPTGYEQYF.

This clone was observed a handful of times. The chain is built from TRBV6-1 and TRBJ2-4, with a possible D match to TRBD2 (7 bases). Germline CDR1 reads MNHNS; CDR2 reads SASEGT. CDR3 length: 13 amino acids. V dropped 8 bases and J dropped 6 bases, with 14 bases sitting between them. The CDR3 loop reads CASAGAPGNIQYF. The CDR3 nucleotides are TGTGCCAGCGCGGGGGCCCCCGGAAACATTCAGTACTTC.

The sample holds one count of this clone. An end of the junction does not agree with germline; a read error may underlie this. The CDR3 DNA sequence: TGTGCCAGCAGTGCGGGGACGTCCTACGAGCAGTACTTC. Translating it yields CASSAGTSYEQYF. V is TRBV10-3 and J is TRBJ2-7, with D possibly being TRBD2 (6 bases). The CDR3 consists of 13 residues. The germline gives CDR1 ENHRY, CDR2 SYGVKD.

This clone was recorded a few times. The chain carries TRBV5-1 and TRBJ2-5; 16 nucleotides agree with TRBD2. The CDR3 runs 16 residues. Germline V gene lookup returns CDR1 SGHRS and CDR2 YFSETQ. V lost 7 bases, J lost 5 bases, and 8 bases stayed unmatched. The CDR3 DNA reads TGCGCCAGCTGCCCCGGGACTAGCGGGGGGGCGGAGACCCAGTACTTC. This sequence encodes CASCPGTSGGAETQYF.

This clone turned up a few times. For the CDR3, the DNA is TGTGCCAGTAGCCTCCTTGTGTCTGTGGGGAACGGCTACACCTTC. Its translation: CASSLLVSVGNGYTF. The chain combines TRBV19 with TRBJ1-2; D remains unclear. The germline V gene encodes CDR1 LNHDA and CDR2 SQIVND (reference sequence). The CDR3 runs to 15 residues. V was clipped by 6 bases and J by 8 bases, with 22 bases between them. Supplemented by reference TRBV19 and TRBJ1-2, the full variable domain reads DGGITQSPKYLFRKEGQNVTLSCEQNLNHDAMYWYRQDPGQGLRLIYYSQIVNDFQKGDIAEGYSVSREKKESFPLTVTSAQKNPTAFYLCASSLLVSVGNGYTFGSGTRLTVV.

This chain links TRBV11-3 with TRBJ1-6; 7 nucleotides agree with TRBD1. CDR3 size: 15 residues. V gave up 7 bases and J gave up 7 bases; unmatched junction bases: 10. CDR1 and CDR2 from the germline V gene are SGHNT and YENEEA. The CDR3 protein is CASNSDGTANSPLHF. The CDR3, as DNA: TGTGCCAGCAACTCAGACGGGACAGCAAATTCACCCCTCCACTTT. Full variable domain (rest looked up from reference TRBV11-3 and TRBJ1-6): EAGVVQSPRYKIIEKKQPVAFWCNPISGHNTLYWYLQNLGQGPELLIRYENEEAVDDSQLPKDRFSAERLKGVDSTLKIQPAELGDSAVYLCASNSDGTANSPLHFGNGTRLTVT.

The rearrangement joins TRBV28 to TRBJ2-1, with D perhaps matching TRBD2 (6 bases). The V gene lost 1 base and the J gene lost 1 base, with 8 bases spanning the gap. Germline loops: CDR1 MDHEN, CDR2 SYDVKM. The CDR3 has 15 residues. This chain's CDR3 is CASSLLAGSYNEQFF. The CDR3 region has the DNA TGTGCCAGCAGTTTATTGGCGGGGTCCTACAATGAGCAGTTCTTC.

Written as DNA, the CDR3 is TGTGCCAGCAGCGTAGGGATTAGCGGGGGGGAGACCCAGTACTTC. The encoded protein is CASSVGISGGETQYF. The chain combines TRBV9 with TRBJ2-5; 10 nucleotides align to TRBD2. The CDR3 is 15 amino acids. Germline values: CDR1 SGDLS, CDR2 YYNGEE. V was pared by 0 bases and J by 5 bases, with 4 bases of the junction left unmatched.

The rearrangement joins TRBV6-5 to TRBJ2-3; 9 bases are a match to TRBD1. CDR1 and CDR2 from the germline V gene are MNHEY and SVGAGI. V trimming: 2 bases; J trimming: 4 bases; junction bases outside the gene matches: 4. The CDR3 totals 15 residues. The CDR3 spells CASSYPDRGADTQYF. In DNA form, the CDR3 reads TGTGCCAGCAGTTACCCGGACAGGGGTGCAGATACGCAGTATTTT.

The J gene is TRBJ1-2, the V gene TRBV6-6; D gene unclear. Germline CDR1 MNHNY, CDR2 SVGAGI (reference sequence). Between the trimmed V and J ends, which lost 4 bases and 4 bases, there was a span of 10 bases. The CDR3 runs to 13 residues. The CDR3 loop reads CASSSDSLYGYTF. The CDR3, as DNA: TGTGCCAGCAGTTCGGACTCGCTCTATGGCTACACCTTC.

J is TRBJ1-4 and V is TRBV6-1; 8 bases map to TRBD1. CDR3 length: 13 amino acids. Germline loops: CDR1 MNHNS, CDR2 SASEGT. The junction had 5 bases not matched to a gene; V was cut back by 7 bases and J by 7 bases. The CDR3 region has the DNA TGTGCCAGCACTTTACAGGGGGGTGAAAAACTGTTTTTT. Its protein product is CASTLQGGEKLFF.

The chain combines TRBV9 with TRBJ1-6; D possibly corresponds to TRBD1 (6 bases). The CDR3 sequence is 13 residues long. V lost 4 bases and J 10 bases, leaving 12 bases between the germline ends. Germline loops: CDR1 SGDLS, CDR2 YYNGEE. Here the CDR3 DNA reads TGTGCCAGCAGCTATACAGGGAACTCACCCCTCCACTTT. This sequence encodes CASSYTGNSPLHF.

The J gene is TRBJ1-4, the V gene TRBV7-2; a possible D gene is TRBD1 (5 bases). The CDR3 runs 14 residues. Trimming removed 1 base at V and 8 bases at J, with 11 bases between. Germline assignment: CDR1 SGHTA and CDR2 FQGNSA. The CDR3 bases are TGTGCCAGCAGCTTAGACGGAGGGGAGGAAAAACTGTTTTTT. Protein: CASSLDGGEEKLFF.

The gene calls are TRBV19 and TRBJ2-7; D is uncertain. The V gene's germline CDR1 is LNHDA and CDR2 SQIVND (reference sequence). The germline V and J ends were trimmed by 7 bases and 4 bases, with 11 bases remaining between them. The CDR3 extends over 12 amino acids. The CDR3 DNA reads TGTGCCAGTACCTCAGCCTCATACGAGCAGTACTTC. Its protein product is CASTSASYEQYF.

This chain joins TRBV10-3 and TRBJ1-2; perhaps TRBD1 as D (5 bases). Trimming removed 5 bases at V and 6 bases at J, with 10 bases between. The CDR3 has 12 residues. The V gene's germline CDR1 is ENHRY and CDR2 SYGVKD. CDR3: CAISMTVNGYTF. CDR3 in DNA: TGTGCCATCAGTATGACAGTAAATGGCTACACCTTC.

The genes are TRBV7-9 and TRBJ2-2; D is possibly TRBD2 (5 bases). The V and J ends lost 4 bases and 6 bases respectively, with 12 bases between them. There are 14 residues in the CDR3. Per germline, CDR1 SEHNR and CDR2 FQNEAQ (reference sequence). The CDR3 DNA reads TGTGCCAGCAGCTCCCCAGCGGTTGCCGGGGAGCTGTTTTTT. Its protein is CASSSPAVAGELFF.

The rearrangement links TRBV4-1 to TRBJ2-7; D unresolved. Trimming stripped 1 base from V and 2 bases from J, with 6 bases between. Germline CDR1 MGHRA, CDR2 YSYEKL. This CDR3 spans 13 amino acids. CDR3 in amino acids: CASSQVGTYEQYF. The CDR3 region has the DNA TGCGCCAGCAGCCAAGTTGGGACCTACGAGCAGTACTTC.

CDR3 in amino acids: CASSRTGGWYGYTF. The CDR3, as DNA: TGTGCCAGCAGCAGGACAGGGGGCTGGTATGGCTACACCTTC. The genes are TRBV28 and TRBJ1-2, with 11 nucleotides matching TRBD1. The junction had 5 bases not matched to a gene; V was cut back by 6 bases and J by 5 bases. Germline loops: CDR1 MDHEN, CDR2 SYDVKM. The length of the CDR3 is 14 residues.

The rearrangement links TRBV9 to TRBJ2-3; 14 bases are shared with TRBD2. J was trimmed by 4 bases and V by 2 bases; bases with no gene match: 6. The CDR3 sequence is 17 residues long. The germline V gene has CDR1 SGDLS and CDR2 YYNGEE. The CDR3 reads CASSVRGLAGVADTQYF. The CDR3 DNA reads TGTGCCAGCAGCGTGAGGGGACTAGCGGGGGTGGCAGATACGCAGTATTTT.